These 28 T cell receptor beta chains came from one sample sequenced in a study of blood T cells in healthy people across ages. Then a second PCR, running roughly 7 to 11 cycles, was carried out with a sample-barcoded 5' primer and a J-beta primer mix. TCRdb redid the calling of the 5' RACE reads with MiXCR, one entry per CDR3 protein. Of 700,000 or so distinct CDR3 sequences listed, 40% to 45% are singletons. Material for sequencing was blood. Receptors originate from an elderly man in good health.

J is TRBJ2-7 and V is TRBV2; D perhaps matches TRBD1 (5 bases). CDR3 length: 14 amino acids. Germline-derived CDR1 and CDR2 are SNHLY and FYNNEI. Trimming took off 2 bases at V and 0 bases at J, with 8 bases between the two ends. Written as DNA, the CDR3 is TGTGCCAGCAGTGAAAGACAGCACTCCTACGAGCAGTACTTC. Amino acids: CASSERQHSYEQYF.

The V and J genes are TRBV7-2 and TRBJ1-1; D is uncertain. From germline, CDR1 is SGHTA and CDR2 FQGNSA. Trimming cost V 6 bases and J 5 bases, with 19 bases left between them. The CDR3 is 15 amino acids. Written as DNA, the CDR3 is TGTGCCAGCAGGGCCAGCGTTGGAAGGGAGACTGAAGCTTTCTTT. Its translation: CASRASVGRETEAFF.

This clonotype has only a few counts. The rearrangement joins TRBV29-1 to TRBJ2-1; 9 bases agree with TRBD2. The CDR3 length is 14 residues. The germline gives CDR1 SQVTM, CDR2 ANQGSEA. The trim removed 7 bases at V and 2 bases at J, leaving 6 bases unmatched. This CDR3 reads CSALAGEAYNEQFF. In DNA form, the CDR3 reads TGCAGCGCATTAGCGGGAGAGGCCTACAATGAGCAGTTCTTC.

This clonotype was seen more than once but under ten times. The chain joins TRBV25-1 to TRBJ2-1; 8 nucleotides match TRBD2. J gave up 3 bases and V 5 bases, and 3 bases lay outside the gene matches. Germline CDR1 MGHDK, CDR2 SYGVNS. The CDR3 covers 14 residues. In nucleotides, the CDR3 is TGTGCCAGCAGTATTAGCGGGGTCTACAATGAGCAGTTCTTC. Amino acid sequence: CASSISGVYNEQFF.

This clonotype was seen a few times. The chain has TRBV28 and TRBJ2-7; 7 nucleotides match TRBD2. J gave up 0 bases and V 2 bases, and 4 bases lay outside the gene matches. The CDR3 loop spans 15 amino acids. Germline CDR1 and CDR2: MDHEN and SYDVKM. The CDR3 protein is CASSLPSGDSYEQYF. CDR3 sequence (DNA): TGTGCCAGCAGTTTACCTAGCGGTGACTCCTACGAGCAGTACTTC. The full variable domain, with the rest looked up from reference TRBV28 and TRBJ2-7, is DVKVTQSSRYLVKRTGEKVFLECVQDMDHENMFWYRQDPGLGLRLIYFSYDVKMKEKGDIPEGYSVSREKKERFSLILESASTNQTSMYLCASSLPSGDSYEQYFGPGTRLTVT.

This clonotype was detected many times. This chain uses TRBV27 with TRBJ1-5; 7 bases match TRBD1. Germline V lookup: CDR1 MNHEY, CDR2 SMNVEV (reference sequence). The V gene end was trimmed by 5 bases and the J gene end by 1 base; junction bases not matched to a gene: 2. This CDR3 contains 14 residues. DNA of the CDR3: TGTGCCAGCAGTACAGGGGAGAGCAATCAGCCCCAGCATTTT. Protein: CASSTGESNQPQHF.

This clonotype was observed at least ten times. This sequence joins TRBV29-1 and TRBJ2-5, with 10 bases that match TRBD2. This CDR3 spans 17 amino acids. Germline V gene sequence: CDR1 SQVTM, CDR2 ANQGSEA. After removal of 3 bases from V and 5 bases from J, the junction contained 15 bases not matched to a gene. This CDR3 reads CSVDGGSGRGAGETQYF. The CDR3 DNA sequence: TGCAGCGTTGATGGAGGGAGCGGGAGGGGGGCCGGGGAGACCCAGTACTTC.

The chain is built from TRBV5-4 and TRBJ1-3; 7 positions agree with TRBD1. The CDR3 contains 15 residues. V trimming: 3 bases; J trimming: 0 bases; junction bases outside the gene matches: 3. Germline V CDR1 and CDR2: SGHNT, YYREEE (reference sequence). For the CDR3, the DNA is TGTGCCAGCAGCTCGGGACAGCACTCTGGAAACACCATATATTTT. It translates to CASSSGQHSGNTIYF.

The chain uses TRBV6-1 and TRBJ2-2; either TRBD1 or TRBD2 may supply D (6 bases each). The V gene's germline CDR1 is MNHNS and CDR2 SASEGT. V lost 1 base and J lost 4, with 10 bases in between. This CDR3 is 15 amino acids long. CDR3 DNA: TGTGCCAGCAGTGAAGAGGGGGGATCCACCGGGGAGCTGTTTTTT. Translated: CASSEEGGSTGELFF.

This clonotype was seen repeatedly, ten times or more. The chain recombines TRBV29-1 with TRBJ2-7, with D tentatively TRBD1 or TRBD2 (6 bases each). The V and J ends lost 1 base and 2 bases respectively, with 9 bases between them. The CDR3 is 13 residues long. CDR1 and CDR2 (germline): SQVTM, ANQGSEA. CDR3 loop: CSVEAGAAYEQYF. In DNA form, the CDR3 reads TGCAGCGTTGAAGCGGGGGCGGCCTACGAGCAGTACTTC.

This clonotype was found a few times. The chain employs TRBV6-2 or TRBV6-3 and TRBJ2-1; TRBD2 agrees at 9 bases. The CDR3 is 14 amino acids. Trimming took 8 bases from V and 7 from J; bases not matched to a gene: 9. CDR1 MNHEY and CDR2 SVGEGT come from the germline V gene. The CDR3 sequence is CASRLAGLGNEQFF. The CDR3 coding sequence is TGTGCCAGCCGGCTAGCGGGATTGGGGAATGAGCAGTTCTTC.

This clonotype was counted ten times or more. The chain has TRBV7-2 and TRBJ2-5, with 8 bases identical to TRBD2. This CDR3 has 16 amino acids. CDR1 SGHTA and CDR2 FQGNSA come from the germline V gene. The J segment lost 5 bases and the V segment lost 6 bases, leaving 14 bases of the junction unmatched. CDR3 in DNA: TGTGCCAGCAGGATTCTAGGGACTAGGACAGCGGAGACCCAGTACTTC. This encodes CASRILGTRTAETQYF.

This clonotype turned up a few times. V and J are TRBV6-2 or TRBV6-3 and TRBJ2-1; D is possibly TRBD1 (6 bases). V was clipped by 0 bases and J by 4 bases, with 10 bases between them. The length of the CDR3 is 15 residues. Germline assignment: CDR1 MNHEY and CDR2 SVGEGT. CDR3 in amino acids: CASSYSYRDYNEQFF. In DNA, the CDR3 is TGTGCCAGCAGTTACTCGTACAGGGATTACAATGAGCAGTTCTTC.

Only a few counts were recorded for this clonotype. The chain's CDR3 is CASSSPPLEQYF. For the CDR3, the DNA is TGTGCCAGCAGTTCCCCCCCTTTGGAGCAGTACTTC. This sequence joins TRBV28 and TRBJ2-7; D is unresolved. Germline lookup yields CDR1 MDHEN and CDR2 SYDVKM. The CDR3 has 12 amino acids. V was trimmed by 4 bases and J by 7 bases, leaving 11 bases between them.

The CDR3 spells CASSRLADSYEQYF. The CDR3 DNA reads as TGTGCCAGCAGCAGACTAGCGGACTCCTACGAGCAGTACTTC. The J gene is TRBJ2-7, the V gene TRBV6-2 or TRBV6-3, with TRBD2 identical over 9 bases. The CDR3 consists of 14 residues. V lost 6 bases, J lost 0 bases, and 3 bases stayed unmatched. CDR1 is MNHEY and CDR2 is SVGEGT in the germline V gene.

This clonotype is a singleton in its sample. The chain uses TRBV5-1 and TRBJ2-7; 15 bases map to TRBD2. The CDR3 extends over 15 amino acids. The germline CDR1 and CDR2 sequences are SGHRS and YFSETQ. V gave up 6 bases and J gave up 10 bases; unmatched junction bases: 11. CDR3 in DNA: TGCGCCAGCACTCCAAGGACTAGCGGGGGGGCCGCCCAGTACTTC. It is translated as CASTPRTSGGAAQYF.

The gene calls are TRBV10-3 and TRBJ1-5; D not certain. V was cut by 5 bases and J by 3 bases, with 5 bases left in between. The CDR3 is 12 residues long. The germline CDR1 and CDR2 sequences are ENHRY and SYGVKD. CDR3 in DNA: TGTGCCATCAGTCTGGACAATCAGCCCCAGCATTTT. Translating it yields CAISLDNQPQHF.

The chain employs TRBV6-5 and TRBJ2-3; the D gene is possibly TRBD1 (6 bases). CDR1 and CDR2 (germline): MNHEY, SVGAGI. Trimming cost V 2 bases and J 4 bases, with 13 bases left between them. CDR3 length: 15 amino acids. This CDR3 reads CASSYGTLGADTQYF. In DNA, the CDR3 is TGTGCCAGCAGTTACGGGACACTGGGGGCAGATACGCAGTATTTT.

The gene calls are TRBV27 and TRBJ1-4, with 9 bases aligning to TRBD1. Trimming cost V 6 bases and J 6 bases; bases outside gene matches: 8. CDR1 and CDR2 from the germline V gene are MNHEY and SMNVEV (reference sequence). The length of the CDR3 is 15 residues. CDR3 sequence: CASRAQGATDEKLFF. CDR3 coding DNA: TGTGCCAGCAGAGCACAGGGGGCAACGGATGAAAAACTGTTTTTT.

The chain combines TRBV25-1 with TRBJ2-3, with 9 bases fitting TRBD1. V shed 5 bases, J shed 4 bases, and the junction held 16 bases outside the gene matches. The CDR3 is 18 residues long. Germline CDR1 reads MGHDK; CDR2 reads SYGVNS. The CDR3 nucleotides are TGTGCCAGCAGTACCCGGATCCCCGGACAGGGGAGGGCAGATACGCAGTATTTT. It yields the protein CASSTRIPGQGRADTQYF.

The V call is TRBV3-1, the J call TRBJ1-1, with 7 bases that match TRBD1. V shed 6 bases and J 0 bases; nucleotides not matched to a gene: 10. The CDR3 contains 16 residues. Germline V CDR1 and CDR2: LGHDT, YNNKEL (reference sequence). CDR3 DNA sequence: TGTGCCAGCAGTCCAAACAGGGGACCGGTGAACACTGAAGCTTTCTTT. Residues: CASSPNRGPVNTEAFF.

This clonotype appeared many times. The chain combines TRBV20-1 with TRBJ2-7; D possibly corresponds to TRBD2 (6 bases). The CDR3 runs to 13 residues. Germline CDR1 and CDR2: DFQATT and SNEGSKA (reference sequence). V gave up 1 base and J gave up 3 bases, with 10 bases separating them. The CDR3 spells CSARGDGGYEQYF. As DNA, the CDR3 is TGCAGTGCTAGAGGGGACGGGGGCTACGAGCAGTACTTC.

The chain is built from TRBV24-1 and TRBJ1-2; the D gene is possibly TRBD1 (6 bases). The V end was cut by 11 bases, the J end by 2 bases, with 14 bases between. Germline assignment: CDR1 KGHDR and CDR2 SFDVKD. The CDR3 is 13 residues long. CDR3 DNA: TGTGCCATCTCACCAGGGGCCAACTATGGCTACACCTTC. This sequence encodes CAISPGANYGYTF.

This clonotype has just a few counts. V is TRBV4-2 and J is TRBJ1-2; 8 positions agree with TRBD1. The CDR3 sequence is 15 residues long. Unmatched junction bases numbered 7, after V lost 0 bases and J lost 7 bases. CDR1 is LGHNA and CDR2 is YNFKEQ in the germline V gene. The CDR3 sequence: CASSQDPGGTGGYTF. In DNA form, the CDR3 reads TGTGCCAGCAGCCAAGATCCAGGGGGCACAGGTGGCTACACCTTC.

V gene TRBV7-2 combines with J gene TRBJ2-2; 7 bases line up with TRBD1. CDR1 is SGHTA and CDR2 is FQGNSA in the germline V gene. Trimming removed 1 base from V and 0 bases from J; junction bases left unmatched: 8. The CDR3 consists of 18 residues. The CDR3 region has the DNA TGTGCCAGCAGCTTAGTAGGGACAGCGCCTACGAACACCGGGGAGCTGTTTTTT. Amino acid sequence: CASSLVGTAPTNTGELFF.

Concerning this clonotype itself: A much larger clone is a single base away; this may be a read error. CDR3 in amino acids: CASSLGHGPSQETQFF. Here the CDR3 DNA reads TGTGCCAGCAGCTTAGGTCACGGACCATCCCAAGAGACCCAGTTCTTC. This chain joins TRBV11-3 and TRBJ2-1; no definite D call. CDR1 SGHNT and CDR2 YENEEA come from the germline V gene. V was cut by 1 base and J by 13 bases, with 23 bases left in between. The CDR3 is 16 amino acids.

The chain joins TRBV24-1 to TRBJ1-5; 7 bases are a match to TRBD1. In germline, CDR1 is KGHDR, CDR2 SFDVKD. Trimming at V came to 4 bases and at J to 6 bases, leaving 8 bases not matched to a gene. This CDR3 has 15 residues. The CDR3 sequence is CATSDRDRAGQPQHF. The CDR3 region has the DNA TGTGCCACCAGTGACCGAGACAGGGCGGGTCAGCCCCAGCATTTT.

This clonotype has just one count. The junction and the germline gene differ at one end; a read error may be behind it. The rearrangement links TRBV10-3 to TRBJ2-7, with D maybe TRBD1 (6 bases). CDR3 length: 18 amino acids. CDR1 ENHRY and CDR2 SYGVKD come from the germline V gene. CDR3 protein: CAISESSGTSKTTYKQYF. As DNA, the CDR3 is TGTGCCATCAGTGAGTCGTCCGGGACAAGTAAAACAACCTACAAGCAGTACTTC.